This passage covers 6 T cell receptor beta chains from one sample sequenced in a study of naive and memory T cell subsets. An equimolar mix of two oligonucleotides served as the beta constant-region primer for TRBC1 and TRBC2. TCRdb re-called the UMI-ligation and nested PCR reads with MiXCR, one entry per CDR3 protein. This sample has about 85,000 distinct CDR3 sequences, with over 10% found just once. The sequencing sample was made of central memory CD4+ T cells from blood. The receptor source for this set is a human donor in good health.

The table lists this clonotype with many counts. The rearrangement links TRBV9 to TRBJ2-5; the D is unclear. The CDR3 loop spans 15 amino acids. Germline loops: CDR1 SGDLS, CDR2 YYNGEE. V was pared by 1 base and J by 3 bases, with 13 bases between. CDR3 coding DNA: TGTGCCAGCAGCGTATCCGTCGGCAATGAAGAGACCCAGTACTTC. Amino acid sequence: CASSVSVGNEETQYF.

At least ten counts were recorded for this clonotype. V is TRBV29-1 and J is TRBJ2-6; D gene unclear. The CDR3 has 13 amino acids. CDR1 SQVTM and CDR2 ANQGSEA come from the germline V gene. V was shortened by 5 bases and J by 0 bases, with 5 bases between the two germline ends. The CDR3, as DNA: TGCAGCGTTACCATCTCTGGGGCCAACGTCCTGACTTTC. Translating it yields CSVTISGANVLTF. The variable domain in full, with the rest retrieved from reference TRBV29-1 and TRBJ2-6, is SAVISQKPSRDICQRGTSLTIQCQVDSQVTMMFWYRQQPGQSLTLIATANQGSEATYESGFVIDKFPISRPNLTFSTLTVSNMSPEDSSIYLCSVTISGANVLTFGAGSRLTVL.

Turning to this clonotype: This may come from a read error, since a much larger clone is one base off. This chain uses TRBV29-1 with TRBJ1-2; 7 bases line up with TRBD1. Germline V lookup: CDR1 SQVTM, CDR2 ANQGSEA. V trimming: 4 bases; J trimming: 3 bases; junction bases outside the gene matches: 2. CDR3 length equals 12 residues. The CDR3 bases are TGCAGCGTTGGACAGGGTGACTATGGCTACACCTTC. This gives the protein CSVGQGDYGYTF.

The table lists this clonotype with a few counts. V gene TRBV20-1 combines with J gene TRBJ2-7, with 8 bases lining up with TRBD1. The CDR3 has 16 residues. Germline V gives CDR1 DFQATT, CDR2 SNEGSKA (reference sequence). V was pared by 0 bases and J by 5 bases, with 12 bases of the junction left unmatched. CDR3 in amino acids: CSARDQRGTGGDEQYF. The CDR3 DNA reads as TGCAGTGCTAGAGATCAACGGGGGACAGGAGGCGACGAGCAGTACTTC.

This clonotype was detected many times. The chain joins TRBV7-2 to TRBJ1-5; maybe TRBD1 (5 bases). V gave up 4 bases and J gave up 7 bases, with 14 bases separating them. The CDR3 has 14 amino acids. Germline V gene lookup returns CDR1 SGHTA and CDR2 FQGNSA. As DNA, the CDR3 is TGTGCCAGCAGCTCCCCCCAGGGACGCCAGCCCCAGCATTTT. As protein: CASSSPQGRQPQHF.

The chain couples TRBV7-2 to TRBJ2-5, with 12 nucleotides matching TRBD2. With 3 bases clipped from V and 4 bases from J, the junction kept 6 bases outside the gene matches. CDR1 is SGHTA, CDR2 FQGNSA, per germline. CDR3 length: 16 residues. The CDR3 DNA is TGTGCCAGCAGCTTTCCTACGACTAGCGGGAGAGAGACCCAGTACTTC. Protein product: CASSFPTTSGRETQYF. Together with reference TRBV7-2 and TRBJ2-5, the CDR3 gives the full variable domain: GAGVSQSPSNKVTEKGKDVELRCDPISGHTALYWYRQSLGQGLEFLIYFQGNSAPDKSGLPSDRFSAERTGGSVSTLTIQRTQQEDSAVYLCASSFPTTSGRETQYFGPGTRLLVL.